This record concerns one T cell receptor beta chain sequence. Per the original methods: Estimation of nucleated cell counts relied on the amplification of reference gene primers. Produced via immunoSEQ multiplex PCR; TCRdb's table is partial and in-frame only. D and trimming come from the DNA, and the V and J calls and clone size come from that table. The sample consists of some 83,000 clones, roughly 87% of them appearing once. This record comes from a study of blood T cell repertoires in COVID-19. For the study at large: The cDNA or gDNA used as material had been derived from T cells, B-cell-depleted T cells, or PBMCs.

Trimming took 4 bases from V and 2 from J; bases not matched to a gene: 5. Germline CDR1 reads SGHVS; CDR2 reads FQNEAQ. CDR3 length: 16 amino acids. The TCR originated in a man in his fifties or sixties with acute or convalescent COVID-19. The genes are TRBV7-8 and TRBJ2-2; 9 nucleotides line up with TRBD2. Material for sequencing was peripheral blood. CDR3 DNA sequence: TGTGCCAGCAGCTCCGTAGCGGGGGCAAACACCGGGGAGCTGTTTTTT. It codes for CASSSVAGANTGELFF.